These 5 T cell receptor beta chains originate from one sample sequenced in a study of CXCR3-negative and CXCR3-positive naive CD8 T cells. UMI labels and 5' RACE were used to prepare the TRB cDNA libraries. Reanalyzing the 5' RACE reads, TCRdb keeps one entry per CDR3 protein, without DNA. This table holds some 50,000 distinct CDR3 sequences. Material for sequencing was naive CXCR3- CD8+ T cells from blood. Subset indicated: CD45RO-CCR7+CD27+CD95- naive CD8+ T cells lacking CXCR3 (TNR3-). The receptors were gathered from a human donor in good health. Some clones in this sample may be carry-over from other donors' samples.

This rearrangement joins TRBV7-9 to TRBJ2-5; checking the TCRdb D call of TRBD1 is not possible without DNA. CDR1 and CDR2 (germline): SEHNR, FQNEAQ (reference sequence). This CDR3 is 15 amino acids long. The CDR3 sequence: CASSWTGVSQETQYF.

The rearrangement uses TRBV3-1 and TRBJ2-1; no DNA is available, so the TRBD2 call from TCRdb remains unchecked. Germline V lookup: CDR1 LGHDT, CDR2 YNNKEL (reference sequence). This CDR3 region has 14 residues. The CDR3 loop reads CASSQGLAGIEQFF.

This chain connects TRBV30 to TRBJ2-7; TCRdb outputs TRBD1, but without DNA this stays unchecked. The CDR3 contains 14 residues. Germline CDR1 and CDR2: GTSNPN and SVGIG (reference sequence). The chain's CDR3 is CAWSEGTGVGEQYF.

The CDR3 is CASSPLQETQYF. The V call is TRBV7-9, the J call TRBJ2-5. The CDR3 has 12 residues. Germline assignment: CDR1 SEHNR and CDR2 FQNEAQ (reference sequence).

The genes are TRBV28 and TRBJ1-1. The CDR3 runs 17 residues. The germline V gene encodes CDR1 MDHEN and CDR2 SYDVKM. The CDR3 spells CASSPPGDSVLNTEAFF.